This T cell receptor beta chain was found in a study of human T cells and chemical hapten exposure. Study findings and constraints: With patch test score, the counts of PT1 expanded TCRs showed a positive correlation.

TCRdb reprocessed the RACE reads with MiXCR, giving one entry per CDR3 protein. The table shows 180,000 or so distinct CDR3 sequences, with 13% to 15% occurring only once. Time point: patch test 1, 2 weeks after DPC sensitization. Treatment noted: therapeutic diphenylcyclopropenone sensitization with weekly scalp DPC. Unfractionated whole blood yielded the extracted total RNA. Trimming took off 1 base at V and 5 bases at J, with 18 bases between the two ends. Germline assignment: CDR1 SGHTA and CDR2 FQGTGA. CDR3 length: 16 residues. This clonotype has only a few counts. Its antigen remains unknown. J is TRBJ2-7 and V is TRBV7-3; the D gene is possibly TRBD1 (8 bases). The sample consisted of whole blood, taken in connection with sensitization to the hapten diphenylcyclopropenone (DPC). The clonotype was recovered from a woman aged 30 to 39 with alopecia areata. Some clones in this sample may be carry-over from other donors' samples. CDR3: CASSLIPRTGRDEQYF. As DNA, the CDR3 is TGTGCCAGCAGCTTAATCCCCCGGACAGGGAGGGACGAGCAGTACTTC.